This TCR beta chain originates from a study of T cells in Graves' hyperthyroidism and ophthalmopathy. An absence of ophthalmopathy progression within 18 months meant stable Graves' hyperthyroidism. Thyroid ultrasound and orbital computed tomography, with clinical symptoms and serum thyroxine and TRAb, informed diagnoses. V shed 4 bases and J shed 5 bases, with 14 bases lying between them. Germline V gene data show CDR1 as DFQATT and CDR2 as SNEGSKA (reference sequence). The CDR3 is 13 amino acids. Amplification targeted TCR beta CDR3 regions from RNA transcripts. With the HTBI primer set, the TCR CDR3 went through a first round of RT-PCR. From the multiplex PCR reads, TCRdb called clonotypes with MiXCR, one entry per CDR3 protein. The data show around 760,000 distinct CDR3 sequences, 30% to 40% seen once.

The receptor's source is a woman in her forties with Graves' hyperthyroidism. Input material: blood. The rearrangement uses TRBV20-1 and TRBJ1-2, with D hard to call. CDR3 DNA: TGCAGTGCTAACACACTAGGAACTTATGGCTACACCTTC. Its translation: CSANTLGTYGYTF.